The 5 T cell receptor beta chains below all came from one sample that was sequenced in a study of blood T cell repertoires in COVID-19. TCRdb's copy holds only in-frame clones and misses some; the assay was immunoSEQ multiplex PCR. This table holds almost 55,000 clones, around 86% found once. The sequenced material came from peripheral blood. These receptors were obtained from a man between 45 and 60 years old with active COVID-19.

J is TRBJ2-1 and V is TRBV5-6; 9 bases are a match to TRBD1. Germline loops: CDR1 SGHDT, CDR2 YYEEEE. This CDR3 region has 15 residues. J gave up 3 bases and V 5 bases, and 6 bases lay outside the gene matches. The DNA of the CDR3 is TGTGCCAGCAGATATCCGGGACAGGGCTACAATGAGCAGTTCTTC. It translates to CASRYPGQGYNEQFF.

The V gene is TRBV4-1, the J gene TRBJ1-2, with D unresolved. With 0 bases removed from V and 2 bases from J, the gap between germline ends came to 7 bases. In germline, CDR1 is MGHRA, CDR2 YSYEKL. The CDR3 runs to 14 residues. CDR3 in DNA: TGCGCCAGCAGCCAAGAATGGCAGAACTATGGCTACACCTTC. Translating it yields CASSQEWQNYGYTF.

This chain's CDR3 is CASSHQGPEAFF. The DNA of the CDR3 is TGTGCCAGCAGCCATCAGGGGCCTGAAGCTTTCTTT. The chain employs TRBV3-1 (or the pseudogene TRBV3-2) and TRBJ1-1; the D gene is possibly TRBD1 (6 bases). V was trimmed by 3 bases and J by 6 bases, leaving 8 bases between them. The CDR3 is 12 residues long. Germline-derived CDR1 and CDR2 are LGHDT and YNNKEL (reference sequence).

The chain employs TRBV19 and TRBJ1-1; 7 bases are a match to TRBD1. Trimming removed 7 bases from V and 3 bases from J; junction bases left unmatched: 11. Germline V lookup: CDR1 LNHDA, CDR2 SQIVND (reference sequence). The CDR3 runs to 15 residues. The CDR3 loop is CASNLPSGTDTEAFF. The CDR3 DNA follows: TGTGCCAGTAACCTACCCTCCGGGACAGACACTGAAGCTTTCTTT.

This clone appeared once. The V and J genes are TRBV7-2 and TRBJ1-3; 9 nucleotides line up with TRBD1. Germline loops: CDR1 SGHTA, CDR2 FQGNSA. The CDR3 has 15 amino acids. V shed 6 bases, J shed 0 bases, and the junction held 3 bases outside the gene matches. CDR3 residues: CASSSTGGSGNTIYF. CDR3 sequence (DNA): TGTGCCAGCAGTTCGACAGGGGGCTCTGGAAACACCATATATTTT.